This TCR beta chain is from a study of T cell responses to AZD1222 COVID-19 vaccine. General observations from the study: Epitopes outside B.1.351 and B.1.1.7 mutated regions reportedly drew nearly half of spike TCRs. Donors were largely white British and mainly female; clonal diversity was possibly underestimated. Sampling captured repertoires only after the peak T cell response. Spike-wide vaccine-associated CD4 TCRs dominated at 160-218 and 743-854.

This table comes from immunoSEQ multiplex PCR, and its TCRdb copy is limited to in-frame clones, with some not included. The repertoire holds under 200,000 clones, 85% to 95% seen once, with 1% to 1.5% in the top ten. Comments on this clone: Antigen: not known.

The germline CDR1 and CDR2 sequences are ENHRY and SYGVKD. The ends were cut back, 11 bases at V and 3 bases at J, with 16 bases in the middle. The CDR3 covers 13 residues. The rearrangement links TRBV10-3 to TRBJ1-2, with TRBD1 as a possible D gene (6 bases). The source was peripheral blood, collected on day 0 of AZD1222 vaccination. The source is an adult in good health. CDR3 DNA sequence: TGTGCCTCCCTACAGGGATTGGACTATGGCTACACCTTC. Its translation is CASLQGLDYGYTF.